The rows below give T cell receptor beta chains drawn from one sample of a study of cytomegalovirus exposure and HLA in healthy donors. Some clones are missing from TCRdb's copy, which holds only in-frame ones; the method was immunoSEQ multiplex PCR. The sample consists of fewer than 250,000 clones, around 79% of them appearing once. The sequencing input was PBMCs. The receptors shown here come from a male donor in good health and CMV-seronegative. Both conserved end residues are trimmed from each CDR3. For some rows the clone size is stated as once, few or many, or as a class when expanded; others skip it.

V gene	J gene	clone size	CDR3 protein
TRBV5-4	TRBJ2-7	-	ASSSRDYRNSYEQY
TRBV4-2	TRBJ2-3	-	ASSQGHGQGRTDTQY
TRBV5-1	TRBJ2-1	-	ASSPGTSGLEQF
TRBV27	TRBJ2-3	-	ASSPGTPSTDTQY
TRBV25-1	TRBJ1-6	-	ASSEWGGASSYNSPLH
TRBV7-3	TRBJ1-2	-	ASSPSGYQNYGYT
TRBV19	TRBJ1-1	-	ASSMVGPNTEAF
TRBV6-1	TRBJ2-7	few	ASSERGQAIYEQY
TRBV30	TRBJ1-1	-	AWMLGRMNTEAF
TRBV27	TRBJ2-7	-	VSSITGSYEQY
TRBV30	TRBJ1-1	-	AWGQGTAGTEAF
TRBV7-2	TRBJ1-4	-	ASSVQGGEKLF
TRBV10-2	TRBJ1-1	-	ASSNNAATEAF
TRBV5-1	TRBJ1-4	-	ASSLTGTDNEKLF
TRBV4-2	TRBJ1-4	-	ASSQAGGKDEKLF
TRBV6-4	TRBJ2-3	-	ASSYLAGGSTDTQY
TRBV30	TRBJ2-4	-	AFSPRGGLNIQY
TRBV6-5	TRBJ1-5	-	ASSRSNQPQH